This T cell receptor beta chain was sequenced during a study of cytomegalovirus exposure and HLA in healthy donors. The wider study: From HLA-typed donors, an early data release held tens of millions of unique TCRs. Findings and caveats of the study: Researchers reported in a later analysis that a missense DCLRE1C variant was tied to TCR beta V- and J-gene trimming.

Researchers ran the PCR with 60 Vbeta and 13 Jbeta primers. Produced via immunoSEQ multiplex PCR; TCRdb's table is partial and in-frame only. This table holds about 75,000 clones, roughly four fifths found once. Details on this clone: What it recognizes is unknown.

The receptor was derived from a man younger than 35 in good health and CMV-seronegative. Sequencing was done on a sample of PBMCs.

The CDR3 coding sequence is TGTGCCAGCAGCCCCAGACCCCGGGGTAATGAGCAGTTCTTC. Its protein is CASSPRPRGNEQFF. This rearrangement joins TRBV7-2 to TRBJ2-1, with D possibly matching TRBD2 (5 bases). The CDR3 has 14 amino acids. Germline CDR1 SGHTA, CDR2 FQGNSA. Trimming removed 5 bases from V and 7 bases from J, with 15 bases in between.